This entry describes one T cell receptor (beta chain). This sample was taken from a study of blood T cell repertoires in COVID-19. Background on the study: In each case, the material was cDNA or gDNA derived from T cells, B-cell-depleted T cells, or PBMCs.

Study processing details: Amplification of reference gene primers was used by the study to estimate nucleated cell counts. Libraries were prepared by immunoSEQ multiplex PCR; TCRdb keeps only in-frame clonotypes and omits some of them. Clonal size and the V and J genes are those of that table, whereas D and trimming came from the DNA. The profile shows about 280,000 clones, approximately 85% of them singletons. Germline V gene data show CDR1 as SGHTS and CDR2 as YDEGEE. Trimming removed 4 bases from V and 15 bases from J; junction bases left unmatched: 10. The CDR3 runs to 13 residues. The V gene is TRBV5-8, the J gene TRBJ2-1; 10 bases line up with TRBD2. The sample consisted of peripheral blood. This TCR derives from a woman in her 70s with acute or convalescent COVID-19. CDR3 amino acids: CASSASGGGPRFF. The CDR3 bases are TGTGCCAGCAGCGCCAGCGGGGGGGGGCCTAGGTTCTTC.